The next 13 T cell receptor beta chains were all read from a single sample in a study of blood T cell repertoires in COVID-19. Here immunoSEQ multiplex PCR was the method, and the copy in TCRdb shows in-frame clones only, minus some. The table includes 65,000 to 80,000 clones, roughly nine tenths detected once. Sequenced: peripheral blood. These receptors came from a man older than 75 in a cohort sampled during active COVID-19.

V gene TRBV10-3 combines with J gene TRBJ1-5; D unclear. Trimming stripped 10 bases from V and 5 bases from J, with 15 bases between. The germline CDR1 and CDR2 sequences are ENHRY and SYGVKD. The CDR3 consists of 13 residues. The CDR3 loop is CATLGSKDQPQHF. CDR3 sequence (DNA): TGTGCCACCCTCGGTTCGAAAGATCAGCCCCAGCATTTT.

This clone has only one observation. The gene calls are TRBV7-8 and TRBJ2-1; D possibly corresponds to TRBD1 (5 bases). CDR1 SGHVS and CDR2 FQNEAQ come from the germline V gene. The CDR3 is 14 residues long. V lost 1 base and J lost 10, with 14 bases in between. CDR3 residues: CASSLGRARVEQFF. CDR3 DNA sequence: TGTGCCAGCAGCTTAGGTCGGGCCAGGGTCGAGCAGTTCTTC.

This sequence joins TRBV28 and TRBJ1-2; possible D gene TRBD1, 6 bases. The germline CDR1 and CDR2 sequences are MDHEN and SYDVKM. V was trimmed by 9 bases and J by 3 bases, leaving 14 bases between them. This CDR3 has 13 amino acids. The DNA of the CDR3 is TGTGCCAGTTCTCCGGGACAAGACTATGGCTACACCTTC. This translates into CASSPGQDYGYTF.

The genes are TRBV4-1 and TRBJ1-6; TRBD1 matches at 8 bases. The CDR3 is 15 residues long. The germline V gene encodes CDR1 MGHRA and CDR2 YSYEKL. Trimming cost V 2 bases and J 5 bases; bases outside gene matches: 2. The CDR3 reads CASSQQGADNSPLHF. The CDR3 bases are TGCGCCAGCAGCCAACAGGGGGCGGATAATTCACCCCTCCACTTT.

The sample holds one count of this clone. The V gene is TRBV6-5, the J gene TRBJ1-1, with 11 bases matching TRBD1. V lost 6 bases to trimming and J lost 5 bases; unmatched junction nucleotides: 5. The CDR3 is 14 amino acids. Germline lookup yields CDR1 MNHEY and CDR2 SVGAGI. CDR3 DNA sequence: TGTGCCAGCAGGGGACAGGGGGATGAGACTGAAGCTTTCTTT. Translation: CASRGQGDETEAFF.

The chain is built from TRBV19 and TRBJ2-1; the D gene is possibly TRBD1 (6 bases). This CDR3 has 17 residues. Trimming removed 6 bases at V and 0 bases at J, with 18 bases between. Germline lookup yields CDR1 LNHDA and CDR2 SQIVND (reference sequence). CDR3 DNA: TGTGCCAGTAGCGGGTCCAGGGGCGAAAGCTCCTACAATGAGCAGTTCTTC. Translation: CASSGSRGESSYNEQFF. The full variable domain, in which reference TRBV19 and TRBJ2-1 provide the parts outside the CDR3, is DGGITQSPKYLFRKEGQNVTLSCEQNLNHDAMYWYRQDPGQGLRLIYYSQIVNDFQKGDIAEGYSVSREKKESFPLTVTSAQKNPTAFYLCASSGSRGESSYNEQFFGPGTRLTVL.

The chain uses TRBV7-2 and TRBJ2-7; a possible D gene is TRBD1 (5 bases). V was trimmed by 5 bases and J by 6 bases, leaving 17 bases between them. Germline assignment: CDR1 SGHTA and CDR2 FQGNSA. The CDR3 length is 14 residues. CDR3 sequence reads: CASSAPFQGPEQYF. The CDR3 region has the DNA TGTGCCAGCAGCGCGCCGTTTCAGGGTCCCGAGCAGTACTTC.

The chain carries TRBV5-1 and TRBJ2-1; 7 positions agree with TRBD2. Germline loops: CDR1 SGHRS, CDR2 YFSETQ. The V segment lost 4 bases and the J segment 4 bases; nucleotides outside the gene matches: 14. The CDR3 spans 17 residues. The CDR3 here is CASSPRGAGLPYNEQFF. The DNA for the CDR3 is TGCGCCAGCAGCCCCCGGGGAGCGGGGCTACCATACAATGAGCAGTTCTTC.

The chain has TRBV7-9 and TRBJ1-4, with TRBD1 as a possible D gene (5 bases). The V gene's germline CDR1 is SEHNR and CDR2 FQNEAQ (reference sequence). There are 16 residues in the CDR3. V lost 5 bases and J 0 bases, leaving 13 bases between the germline ends. The CDR3 reads CASSPPRGSTNEKLFF. The CDR3 region has the DNA TGTGCCAGCAGCCCACCTAGGGGTTCAACTAATGAAAAACTGTTTTTT.

The rearrangement joins TRBV10-2 to TRBJ2-7, with 7 bases matching TRBD2. With 6 bases clipped from V and 7 bases from J, the junction kept 12 bases outside the gene matches. Per germline, CDR1 WSHSY and CDR2 SAAADI. CDR3 size: 14 residues. CDR3 region: CASSREGTRGEQYF. CDR3 nucleotides: TGCGCCAGCAGCAGGGAGGGGACCAGAGGGGAGCAGTACTTC.

The rearrangement uses TRBV4-3 and TRBJ1-3; perhaps TRBD1 as D (6 bases). CDR1 LGHNA and CDR2 YSLEER come from the germline V gene. V was clipped by 3 bases and J by 2 bases, with 20 bases between them. The CDR3 is 18 amino acids. The CDR3 region is CASSHHGGGGAAGNTIYF. The CDR3 region has the DNA TGCGCCAGCAGCCATCACGGAGGAGGGGGGGCAGCTGGAAACACCATATATTTT.

This chain joins TRBV7-8 and TRBJ2-3, with D maybe TRBD2 (6 bases). V lost 5 bases and J 2 bases, leaving 14 bases between the germline ends. The CDR3 length is 15 residues. Germline V gives CDR1 SGHVS, CDR2 FQNEAQ. The CDR3 bases are TGTGCCAGCAGCCTCGCCGGACTAATCACAGATACGCAGTATTTT. This encodes CASSLAGLITDTQYF.

This chain joins TRBV9 and TRBJ2-4; 14 nucleotides match TRBD2. Germline trimming cut 7 bases from V and 1 base from J; bases unmatched to any gene: 10. The CDR3 contains 18 residues. CDR1 and CDR2 (germline): SGDLS, YYNGEE. The CDR3: CASSMTSGGAGAKNIQYF. CDR3 in DNA: TGTGCCAGCTCCATGACTAGCGGGGGGGCCGGTGCCAAAAACATTCAGTACTTC.